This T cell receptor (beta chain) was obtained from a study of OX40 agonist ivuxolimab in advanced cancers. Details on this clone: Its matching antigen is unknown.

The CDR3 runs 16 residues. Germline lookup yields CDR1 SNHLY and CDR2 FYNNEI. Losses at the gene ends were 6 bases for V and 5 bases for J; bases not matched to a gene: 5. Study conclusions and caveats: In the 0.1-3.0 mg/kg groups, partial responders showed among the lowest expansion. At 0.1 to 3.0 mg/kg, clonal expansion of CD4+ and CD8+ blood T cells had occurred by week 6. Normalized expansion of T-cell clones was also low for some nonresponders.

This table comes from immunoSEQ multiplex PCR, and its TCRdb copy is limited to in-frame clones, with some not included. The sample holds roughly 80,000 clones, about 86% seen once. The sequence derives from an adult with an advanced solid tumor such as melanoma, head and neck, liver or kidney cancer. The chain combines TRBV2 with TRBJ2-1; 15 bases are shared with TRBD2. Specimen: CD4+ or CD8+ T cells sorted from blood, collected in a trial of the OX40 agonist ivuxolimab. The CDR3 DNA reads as TGTGCCAGCAGGCTAGGACTAGCGGGAGGGGACAATGAGCAGTTCTTC. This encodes CASRLGLAGGDNEQFF.